The 18 T cell receptor beta chains in this list originate from one sample, sequenced in a study of cytomegalovirus exposure and HLA in healthy donors. With 60 Vbeta and 13 Jbeta primers, the PCR was carried out. Clones were sequenced by immunoSEQ multiplex PCR, and TCRdb holds only the in-frame ones, with some missing. Of around 140,000 clones listed, 78% are singletons. Sequencing was done on a sample of PBMCs. These receptor sequences come from a female donor in good health and CMV-seronegative.

This chain uses TRBV10-1 with TRBJ2-5; D gene uncertain. Trimming pared 0 bases from V and 5 bases from J, leaving 7 bases between. The CDR3 has 13 residues. Germline CDR1 WNHNN, CDR2 SYGVQD (reference sequence). The CDR3 nucleotides read TGCGCCAGCAGTGAGTCGATTCGGGAGACCCAGTACTTC. Amino acid sequence: CASSESIRETQYF.

This clone has only a few counts. V and J are TRBV19 and TRBJ1-4; D gene unclear. Trimming took 6 bases from V and 8 from J, leaving 16 bases between them. Germline V gene lookup returns CDR1 LNHDA and CDR2 SQIVND (reference sequence). This CDR3 region has 14 residues. The DNA for the CDR3 is TGTGCCAGTAGCTCCGGGCAGGCGGGAGAAAAACTGTTTTTT. Translated: CASSSGQAGEKLFF.

This chain uses TRBV27 with TRBJ2-3, with 7 bases that match TRBD2. With 7 bases clipped from V and 2 bases from J, the junction kept 9 bases outside the gene matches. This CDR3 contains 15 residues. Germline V gene lookup returns CDR1 MNHEY and CDR2 SMNVEV (reference sequence). CDR3 nucleotides: TGTGCCAGCACCCGTGGACTAGTCCCCACAGATACGCAGTATTTT. Amino acids: CASTRGLVPTDTQYF.

The genes are TRBV4-1 and TRBJ2-1; 11 bases map to TRBD2. The trim removed 4 bases at V and 0 bases at J, leaving 11 bases unmatched. Germline V gene lookup returns CDR1 MGHRA and CDR2 YSYEKL. This CDR3 is built from 19 residues. The DNA of the CDR3 is TGCGCCAGCAGCCCCACTAGCGGGAGTGCCCCGGGCTCCTACAATGAGCAGTTCTTC. It encodes CASSPTSGSAPGSYNEQFF.

The genes are TRBV30 and TRBJ1-1; D is ambiguous. This CDR3 is built from 12 residues. The germline V gene has CDR1 GTSNPN and CDR2 SVGIG (reference sequence). Between the trimmed V and J ends, which lost 3 bases and 8 bases, there was a span of 13 bases. The CDR3 protein is CAWRSTTVEAFF. The CDR3 DNA is TGTGCCTGGAGGTCCACAACAGTCGAAGCTTTCTTT.

This clone has only one observation. This chain uses TRBV7-8 with TRBJ1-3; D uncertain. The V gene's germline CDR1 is SGHVS and CDR2 FQNEAQ. The CDR3 runs to 18 residues. V lost 0 bases and J lost 4, with 19 bases in between. The CDR3 loop reads CASSLATTNPRIGNTIYF. CDR3 nucleotide sequence: TGTGCCAGCAGCTTAGCCACCACAAACCCCAGAATCGGAAACACCATATATTTT.

V and J are TRBV10-2 and TRBJ2-7, with TRBD1 matching over 7 bases. The germline CDR1 and CDR2 sequences are WSHSY and SAAADI. The CDR3 extends over 14 amino acids. J lost 4 bases, V lost 4 bases, and 7 bases had no gene match. CDR3 in DNA: TGCGCCAGCAGTGCTGGGACAGAGAGATACGAGCAGTACTTC. Its translation is CASSAGTERYEQYF.

This chain links TRBV28 with TRBJ1-2, with TRBD1 as a possible D gene (5 bases). Germline V lookup: CDR1 MDHEN, CDR2 SYDVKM. Trimming removed 5 bases at V and 3 bases at J, with 13 bases between. The CDR3 sequence is 14 residues long. Here the CDR3 reads CASSSSGDDYGYTF. DNA of the CDR3: TGTGCCAGCAGTAGTTCGGGGGACGACTATGGCTACACCTTC.

The chain joins TRBV5-6 to TRBJ1-1; D call uncertain. Germline CDR1 is SGHDT and CDR2 is YYEEEE. V lost 1 base, J lost 7 bases, and 11 bases lay in between. This CDR3 has 13 amino acids. The CDR3 DNA reads TGTGCCAGCAGCTTGAATGGACTTTTTGAAGCTTTCTTT. This codes for CASSLNGLFEAFF. Full variable domain (missing parts from reference TRBV5-6 and TRBJ1-1): DAGVTQSPTHLIKTRGQQVTLRCSPKSGHDTVSWYQQALGQGPQFIFQYYEEEERQRGNFPDRFSGHQFPNYSSELNVNALLLGDSALYLCASSLNGLFEAFFGQGTRLTVV.

V usage is TRBV9 and J usage is TRBJ1-2; D is unclear. Germline V gene sequence: CDR1 SGDLS, CDR2 YYNGEE. This CDR3 is built from 16 residues. V lost 1 base, J lost 8 bases, and 21 bases lay in between. The CDR3 DNA reads as TGTGCCAGCAGCGTAAGAGTATCGAGCGGGAGGGTGGGCTACACCTTC. Its protein is CASSVRVSSGRVGYTF.

The DNA of the CDR3 is TGTGCCAGCAGCTTGGATTCGCTGGGCGAAAAACTGTTTTTT. Amino acids: CASSLDSLGEKLFF. The V and J genes are TRBV5-4 and TRBJ1-4, with no clear D. V was clipped by 0 bases and J by 8 bases, with 11 bases between them. The CDR3 totals 14 residues. Germline V gene sequence: CDR1 SGHNT, CDR2 YYREEE (reference sequence).

This chain joins TRBV7-9 and TRBJ2-1; no clear D. There are 14 residues in the CDR3. V lost 7 bases and J lost 5, with 15 bases in between. Germline CDR1 SEHNR, CDR2 FQNEAQ (reference sequence). The CDR3 loop is CASTPLSVHNEQFF. DNA for the CDR3: TGTGCCAGCACCCCATTGAGCGTACACAATGAGCAGTTCTTC.

The V gene is TRBV6-1, the J gene TRBJ1-2, with a weak D call TRBD1 (6 bases). V lost 8 bases and J lost 1, with 14 bases in between. Germline-derived CDR1 and CDR2 are MNHNS and SASEGT. This CDR3 region has 14 residues. Here the CDR3 DNA reads TGTGCCAGCGATTTCGGACAGCATAACTATGGCTACACCTTC. Protein sequence: CASDFGQHNYGYTF.

The V call is TRBV9, the J call TRBJ2-3, with unresolved D. The germline CDR1 and CDR2 sequences are SGDLS and YYNGEE. V lost 5 bases to trimming and J lost 0 bases, with 13 bases between them. This CDR3 has 15 amino acids. The CDR3 bases are TGTGCCAGCAGTCGACTGGCCCCTAGCACAGATACGCAGTATTTT. Its protein is CASSRLAPSTDTQYF. The full variable domain, completed using reference TRBV9 and TRBJ2-3, is DSGVTQTPKHLITATGQRVTLRCSPRSGDLSVYWYQQSLDQGLQFLIQYYNGEERAKGNILERFSAQQFPDLHSELNLSSLELGDSALYFCASSRLAPSTDTQYFGPGTRLTVL.

This clone has a single count. V is TRBV6-5 and J is TRBJ1-2; 7 nucleotides match TRBD1. There are 12 residues in the CDR3. Germline V CDR1 and CDR2: MNHEY, SVGAGI. The trim removed 7 bases at V and 7 bases at J, leaving 6 bases unmatched. The CDR3 sequence: CASKQGEGGYTF. CDR3 coding DNA: TGTGCCAGCAAGCAGGGGGAAGGTGGCTACACCTTC.

V is TRBV28 and J is TRBJ1-2; D is unclear. Germline V lookup: CDR1 MDHEN, CDR2 SYDVKM. Trimming stripped 8 bases from V and 2 bases from J, with 12 bases between. The CDR3 has 13 amino acids. Here the CDR3 DNA reads TGTGCCAGCCGACGGGTCGGGAACTATGGCTACACCTTC. Translation gives CASRRVGNYGYTF.

DNA for the CDR3: TGCGCCAGCAGCCCCCAGGGGAAAACTAATGAAAAACTGTTTTTT. Translation: CASSPQGKTNEKLFF. The chain uses TRBV5-1 and TRBJ1-4; perhaps TRBD1 as D (6 bases). From germline, CDR1 is SGHRS and CDR2 YFSETQ. The CDR3 totals 15 residues. V was trimmed by 4 bases and J by 1 base, leaving 11 bases between them.

As concerns this clone: One end of the junction fails to match germline, which may point to a read error. This chain links TRBV7-9 with TRBJ2-7, with D possibly being TRBD1 (6 bases). CDR3 length: 16 amino acids. The germline CDR1 and CDR2 sequences are SEHNR and FQNEAQ (reference sequence). CDR3 coding DNA: TGTTCCAGCAGCCGAATTACAGGGAAAAGCTCCTACGAGCAGTACTTC. Translation gives CSSSRITGKSSYEQYF. Looking up the rest from reference TRBV7-9 and TRBJ2-7 gives the full variable domain: DTGVSQNPRHKITKRGQNVTFRCDPISEHNRLYWYRQTLGQGPEFLTYFQNEAQLEKSRLLSDRFSAERPKGSFSTLEIQRTEQGDSAMYLCSSSRITGKSSYEQYFGPGTRLTVT.